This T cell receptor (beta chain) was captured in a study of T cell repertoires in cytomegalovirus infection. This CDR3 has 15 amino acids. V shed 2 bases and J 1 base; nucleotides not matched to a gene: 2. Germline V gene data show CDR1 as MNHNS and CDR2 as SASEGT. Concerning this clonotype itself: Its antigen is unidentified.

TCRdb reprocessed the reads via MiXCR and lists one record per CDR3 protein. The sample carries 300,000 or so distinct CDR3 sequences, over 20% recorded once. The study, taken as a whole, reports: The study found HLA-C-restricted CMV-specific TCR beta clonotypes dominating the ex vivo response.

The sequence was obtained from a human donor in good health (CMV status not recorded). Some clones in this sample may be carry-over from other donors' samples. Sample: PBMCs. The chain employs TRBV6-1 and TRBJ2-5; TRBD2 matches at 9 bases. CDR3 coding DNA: TGTGCCAGCAGTGAATTTAGCGGGGGCCAAGAGACCCAGTACTTC. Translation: CASSEFSGGQETQYF.